This TCR beta chain stems from a study of cytomegalovirus exposure and HLA in healthy donors. The trim removed 4 bases at V and 5 bases at J, leaving 4 bases unmatched. The CDR3 loop spans 14 amino acids. CDR1 and CDR2 (germline): SGHTA, FQGTGA. The PCR used 60 Vbeta and 13 Jbeta primers. Assay used: immunoSEQ multiplex PCR; TCRdb lists only in-frame clones, some missing. In the table there are approximately 150,000 clones, about 80% of which are singletons. This clone appeared a few times. The gene calls are TRBV7-3 and TRBJ2-1, with 8 bases identical to TRBD2. This receptor was obtained from a woman aged 60 to 75 in good health and CMV-seropositive. Sequencing was performed on PBMCs. CDR3 bases: TGTGCCAGCAGCTCAGGGACTAGTAACAATGAGCAGTTCTTC. Protein: CASSSGTSNNEQFF.